This TCR beta chain was identified in a study of cytomegalovirus exposure and HLA in healthy donors. Study-wide background: Most genotyped donors, about 81% of about 360, had Caucasian-associated genetic ancestry. Study-wide points: In an earlier analysis, about 87% or about 30%: the productive usage of most TCR beta V segments.

V lost 5 bases and J lost 8, with 18 bases in between. CDR1 is MNHNS and CDR2 is SASEGT in the germline V gene. This CDR3 spans 14 amino acids. PCR employed 60 Vbeta and 13 Jbeta primers. Method: immunoSEQ multiplex PCR; TCRdb's copy keeps in-frame clones and lacks some. Seen here are 120,000 to 150,000 clones, about four fifths observed once, and the top ten hold approximately 2.1%. Remarks on this clone: The antigen remains undetermined.

The chain recombines TRBV6-1 with TRBJ1-2; D is possibly TRBD1 (6 bases). This sequence was found in a man in his thirties or forties in good health and CMV-seronegative. The specimen was PBMCs. The CDR3 coding sequence is TGTGCCAGCAGTCTGGGGGCCCCAACAAGAGGCTACACCTTC. It translates to CASSLGAPTRGYTF.